The 19 T cell receptor beta chains below all came from one sample that was sequenced in a study of T cells in localized non-small cell lung cancer. Profiled with immunoSEQ multiplex PCR; TCRdb holds only in-frame clones, not every one. This table has about 11,000 clones, 80% to 90% appearing once. Source: peripheral blood mononuclear cells, taken before any cancer treatment. The receptors stem from an older female donor with stage II lung adenocarcinoma.

The sample holds one count of this clone. The chain combines TRBV9 with TRBJ2-5; D is unresolved. The germline V gene has CDR1 SGDLS and CDR2 YYNGEE. With 3 bases removed from V and 2 bases from J, the gap between germline ends came to 11 bases. This CDR3 has 14 residues. In nucleotides, the CDR3 is TGTGCCAGCAGCGGATGGACGGATCAAGAGACCCAGTACTTC. The encoded protein is CASSGWTDQETQYF. The full variable domain, its missing parts supplied by reference TRBV9 and TRBJ2-5, is DSGVTQTPKHLITATGQRVTLRCSPRSGDLSVYWYQQSLDQGLQFLIQYYNGEERAKGNILERFSAQQFPDLHSELNLSSLELGDSALYFCASSGWTDQETQYFGPGTRLLVL.

The rearrangement uses TRBV25-1 and TRBJ1-4; 7 nucleotides line up with TRBD1. V trimming: 4 bases; J trimming: 3 bases; junction bases outside the gene matches: 5. CDR3 length equals 15 residues. The germline CDR1 and CDR2 sequences are MGHDK and SYGVNS. The CDR3 DNA sequence: TGTGCCAGCAGTGGTCACAGGGGCTCTAATGAAAAACTGTTTTTT. Protein product: CASSGHRGSNEKLFF.

By proportion, this clone is medium-sized (0.01 to 0.1%). The sample has other DNA sequences that encode this CDR3 too. The chain couples TRBV11-2 to TRBJ1-2; TRBD1 might be the D (5 bases). Trimming shortened V by 0 bases and J by 4 bases, and 15 bases separated the two germline ends. CDR1 and CDR2 from the germline V gene are SGHAT and FQNNGV. The CDR3 runs 16 residues. The DNA of the CDR3 is TGTGCCAGCAGCTTAGACGCCGGGACGGGATCCTATGGCTACACCTTC. Amino acid sequence: CASSLDAGTGSYGYTF.

The rearrangement uses TRBV4-2 and TRBJ2-7; 9 nucleotides line up with TRBD2. With 0 bases clipped from V and 3 bases from J, the junction kept 9 bases outside the gene matches. CDR3 length: 17 amino acids. The germline gives CDR1 LGHNA, CDR2 YNFKEQ. The CDR3 DNA sequence: TGTGCCAGCAGCCAAGATCGGGGTAGCGGGAGTTTCTACGAGCAGTACTTC. As protein: CASSQDRGSGSFYEQYF.

The V and J genes are TRBV7-9 and TRBJ2-7; D may be TRBD1 (6 bases). Trimming took off 6 bases at V and 6 bases at J, with 15 bases between the two ends. CDR1 and CDR2 from the germline V gene are SEHNR and FQNEAQ (reference sequence). The CDR3 runs 13 residues. The CDR3 spells CASRRTGSSEQYF. DNA of the CDR3: TGTGCCAGCAGACGAACAGGGTCTAGCGAGCAGTACTTC.

DNA of the CDR3: TGTGCCAGCACCCCGGGTGGGGGGAACACAGATACGCAGTATTTT. It codes for CASTPGGGNTDTQYF. The V and J genes are TRBV7-8 and TRBJ2-3; D is perhaps TRBD2 (6 bases). The CDR3 covers 15 residues. Trimming shortened V by 7 bases and J by 2 bases, and 16 bases separated the two germline ends. Germline CDR1 reads SGHVS; CDR2 reads FQNEAQ.

This clone was found a few times. CDR3 amino acids: CAIRRTGSNSPLHF. The CDR3 DNA reads as TGTGCCATCAGGCGGACAGGATCGAATTCACCCCTCCACTTT. J is TRBJ1-6 and V is TRBV10-3; 7 bases align to TRBD1. V lost 6 bases to trimming and J lost 7 bases; unmatched junction nucleotides: 6. Germline CDR1 ENHRY, CDR2 SYGVKD. This CDR3 has 14 residues.

This clone turned up a few times. The V call is TRBV7-3, the J call TRBJ1-1; 9 bases fit TRBD1. V shed 6 bases and J 1 base; nucleotides not matched to a gene: 3. Looked up from germline, CDR1 is SGHTA and CDR2 is FQGTGA. The CDR3 totals 14 residues. The CDR3, as DNA: TGTGCCAGCAGGCCGACAGGGGGGAACACTGAAGCTTTCTTT. Translated: CASRPTGGNTEAFF.

The chain links TRBV28 to TRBJ1-2; D is unresolved. Germline lookup yields CDR1 MDHEN and CDR2 SYDVKM. The ends were cut back, 4 bases at V and 4 bases at J, with 7 bases in the middle. This CDR3 has 12 residues. This CDR3 reads CASSSDRYGYTF. The CDR3 bases are TGTGCCAGCAGTTCTGACCGCTATGGCTACACCTTC.

The chain links TRBV18 to TRBJ1-3, with D unclear. The CDR3 has 14 residues. Germline V CDR1 and CDR2: KGHSH, LQKENI. The ends were cut back, 2 bases at V and 4 bases at J, with 9 bases in the middle. In DNA form, the CDR3 reads TGTGCCAGCTCACCAGGTGCGGACGGAAACACCATATATTTT. Translated, it gives CASSPGADGNTIYF.

This chain joins TRBV7-3 and TRBJ2-1; 11 nucleotides align to TRBD2. This CDR3 spans 15 amino acids. Germline V gene data show CDR1 as SGHTA and CDR2 as FQGTGA. J gave up 7 bases and V 5 bases, and 7 bases lay outside the gene matches. The CDR3 loop is CASSQLAGVNNEQFF. In nucleotides, the CDR3 is TGTGCCAGCAGCCAACTAGCGGGAGTGAATAATGAGCAGTTCTTC.

This clone is labeled as medium-sized. The chain carries TRBV2 and TRBJ2-1; D could derive from TRBD1 or TRBD2 (5 bases each). Per the germline V gene, CDR1 is SNHLY and CDR2 is FYNNEI. The CDR3 length is 16 residues. V lost 2 bases to trimming and J lost 0 bases, with 11 bases between them. CDR3 nucleotide sequence: TGTGCCAGCAGTGAACGGGGCGCCAGCTCCTACAATGAGCAGTTCTTC. Translated, it gives CASSERGASSYNEQFF.

This chain joins TRBV5-1 and TRBJ1-1; D is perhaps TRBD1 (5 bases). The CDR3 sequence is 14 residues long. Looked up from germline, CDR1 is SGHRS and CDR2 is YFSETQ. V lost 4 bases, J lost 5 bases, and 15 bases lay in between. CDR3 in amino acids: CASSIQAEGTEAFF. CDR3 sequence (DNA): TGCGCCAGCAGCATACAGGCCGAGGGGACTGAAGCTTTCTTT. The variable domain in full, completed from reference TRBV5-1 and TRBJ1-1, reads KAGVTQTPRYLIKTRGQQVTLSCSPISGHRSVSWYQQTPGQGLQFLFEYFSETQRNKGNFPGRFSGRQFSNSRSEMNVSTLELGDSALYLCASSIQAEGTEAFFGQGTRLTVV.

J is TRBJ2-7 and V is TRBV9; D possibly matches TRBD1 or TRBD2 (5 bases each). Germline CDR1 SGDLS, CDR2 YYNGEE. This CDR3 is built from 15 residues. V was clipped by 0 bases and J by 3 bases, with 13 bases between them. DNA for the CDR3: TGTGCCAGCAGCGTAGCGGCAGGGAGAGGCTACGAGCAGTACTTC. Translated: CASSVAAGRGYEQYF.

The V call is TRBV27, the J call TRBJ2-7; 8 positions match TRBD1. In germline, CDR1 is MNHEY, CDR2 SMNVEV (reference sequence). The CDR3 length is 16 residues. The ends lost 6 bases at V and 0 bases at J; junction bases unmatched: 10. The CDR3 is CASSIGQGKASYEQYF. The CDR3 DNA is TGTGCCAGCAGCATAGGACAGGGCAAGGCCTCCTACGAGCAGTACTTC.

By sample fraction, this clone is medium-sized. The chain couples TRBV5-1 to TRBJ2-7, with 7 bases that match TRBD1. Unmatched junction bases numbered 7, after V lost 0 bases and J lost 1 base. CDR1 and CDR2 from the germline V gene are SGHRS and YFSETQ. CDR3 size: 16 residues. CDR3 in DNA: TGCGCCAGCAGCTTGGCCCAGGAGACAGGGTCCTACGAGCAGTACTTC. Its protein is CASSLAQETGSYEQYF.

The CDR3 region has the DNA TGTGCCAGCAGCCCCTTCCCCCGACAGGGGATGAACACTGAAGCTTTCTTT. Protein sequence: CASSPFPRQGMNTEAFF. The V call is TRBV7-2, the J call TRBJ1-1; 8 bases are a match to TRBD1. The J segment lost 0 bases and the V segment lost 5 bases, leaving 11 bases of the junction unmatched. The CDR3 is 17 amino acids. Germline assignment: CDR1 SGHTA and CDR2 FQGNSA.

The chain links TRBV5-1 to TRBJ1-1, with no clear D. Trimming left V 1 base short and J 7 bases short, with 17 bases between. CDR3 length: 15 amino acids. Per germline, CDR1 SGHRS and CDR2 YFSETQ. CDR3 coding DNA: TGCGCCAGCAGCTTGTTGGAGCTTGGGCGTGATGAAGCTTTCTTT. This codes for CASSLLELGRDEAFF.

The chain employs TRBV7-9 and TRBJ1-1, with no clear D. V gave up 5 bases and J gave up 11 bases, with 9 bases separating them. Germline CDR1 is SEHNR and CDR2 is FQNEAQ (reference sequence). The CDR3 consists of 10 residues. CDR3 protein: CASSPSIAFF. The CDR3 nucleotides are TGTGCCAGCAGCCCCTCTATCGCTTTCTTT.